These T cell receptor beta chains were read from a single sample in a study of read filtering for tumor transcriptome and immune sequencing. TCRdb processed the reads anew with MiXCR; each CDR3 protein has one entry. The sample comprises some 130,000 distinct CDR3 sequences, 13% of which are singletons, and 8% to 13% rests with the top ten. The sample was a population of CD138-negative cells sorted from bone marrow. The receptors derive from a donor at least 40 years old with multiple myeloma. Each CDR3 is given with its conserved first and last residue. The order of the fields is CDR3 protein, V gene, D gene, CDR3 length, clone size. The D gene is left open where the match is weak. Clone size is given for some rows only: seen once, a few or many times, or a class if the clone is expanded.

CDR3 protein: CASSTDRQNEQFF
V gene: TRBV11-1
D gene: .
CDR3 length: 13
clone size: many

CDR3 protein: CASSRTSGRSTETQYF
V gene: TRBV12-3/TRBV12-4
D gene: TRBD2
CDR3 length: 16
clone size: many

CDR3 protein: CASSVIPLRDNQPQHF
V gene: TRBV18
D gene: .
CDR3 length: 16
clone size: .

CDR3 protein: CASSPRGGTEASF
V gene: TRBV13
D gene: .
CDR3 length: 13
clone size: .

CDR3 protein: CASSLGKGETQYF
V gene: TRBV7-2
D gene: .
CDR3 length: 13
clone size: many

CDR3 protein: CSARGGLNTGELFF
V gene: TRBV20-1
D gene: .
CDR3 length: 14
clone size: many

CDR3 protein: CASSTSGILNEQFF
V gene: TRBV19
D gene: TRBD2
CDR3 length: 14
clone size: many

CDR3 protein: CASSQEREWLGNEQFF
V gene: TRBV14
D gene: .
CDR3 length: 16
clone size: many

CDR3 protein: CASSPGRQGTGNEQFF
V gene: TRBV5-1
D gene: TRBD1
CDR3 length: 16
clone size: many

CDR3 protein: CASSYSGAGVAGAGANVLTF
V gene: TRBV6-5
D gene: TRBD2
CDR3 length: 20
clone size: few

CDR3 protein: CASSLAGTINEQFF
V gene: TRBV3-1
D gene: TRBD2
CDR3 length: 14
clone size: few

CDR3 protein: CASSFSTGPRNTEAFF
V gene: TRBV7-9
D gene: .
CDR3 length: 16
clone size: many

CDR3 protein: CASSRQGDTEAFF
V gene: TRBV9
D gene: TRBD1
CDR3 length: 13
clone size: .

CDR3 protein: CASSQEGRTGGDTQYF
V gene: TRBV4-2
D gene: .
CDR3 length: 16
clone size: many

CDR3 protein: CASSSTGGGQPQHF
V gene: TRBV12-3/TRBV12-4
D gene: TRBD1
CDR3 length: 14
clone size: many

CDR3 protein: CASSLTGTTYNEQFF
V gene: TRBV7-8
D gene: .
CDR3 length: 15
clone size: many

CDR3 protein: CASSYGQNSGANVLTF
V gene: TRBV5-1
D gene: .
CDR3 length: 16
clone size: many

CDR3 protein: CASSVRPGQGDTGELFF
V gene: TRBV9
D gene: TRBD1
CDR3 length: 17
clone size: many

CDR3 protein: CASSLGTGGTNEKLFF
V gene: TRBV11-1
D gene: TRBD1
CDR3 length: 16
clone size: many

CDR3 protein: CASSDPAYSNQPQHF
V gene: TRBV5-1
D gene: .
CDR3 length: 15
clone size: .

CDR3 protein: CSVKEGGNYEQYF
V gene: TRBV20-1
D gene: .
CDR3 length: 13
clone size: many

CDR3 protein: CASSYGGVMNTEAFF
V gene: TRBV6-6
D gene: .
CDR3 length: 15
clone size: few

CDR3 protein: CASSRGEGHDEQYF
V gene: TRBV11-3
D gene: TRBD2
CDR3 length: 14
clone size: many

CDR3 protein: CASSLWDRENQPQHF
V gene: TRBV5-6
D gene: TRBD1
CDR3 length: 15
clone size: many

CDR3 protein: CSARRAGSYEQYF
V gene: TRBV29-1
D gene: .
CDR3 length: 13
clone size: many

CDR3 protein: CASSQGKDSPLHF
V gene: TRBV3-1
D gene: .
CDR3 length: 13
clone size: many

CDR3 protein: CSARPTRTYEQYF
V gene: TRBV20-1
D gene: .
CDR3 length: 13
clone size: many

CDR3 protein: CASDRRGGSTEAFF
V gene: TRBV12-3/TRBV12-4
D gene: .
CDR3 length: 14
clone size: many

CDR3 protein: CASSLLFGGSYNSPLHF
V gene: TRBV7-2
D gene: .
CDR3 length: 17
clone size: many

CDR3 protein: CASSSPEGSGELFF
V gene: TRBV7-7
D gene: .
CDR3 length: 14
clone size: many

CDR3 protein: CASIGLAEITDTQYF
V gene: TRBV6-1
D gene: TRBD2
CDR3 length: 15
clone size: many

CDR3 protein: CASSLGQGGCQPQHF
V gene: TRBV12-3/TRBV12-4
D gene: TRBD1
CDR3 length: 15
clone size: few

CDR3 protein: CAWRKQGPEQYF
V gene: TRBV30
D gene: TRBD1
CDR3 length: 12
clone size: many

CDR3 protein: CAVGAEAFF
V gene: TRBV20-1
D gene: .
CDR3 length: 9
clone size: .